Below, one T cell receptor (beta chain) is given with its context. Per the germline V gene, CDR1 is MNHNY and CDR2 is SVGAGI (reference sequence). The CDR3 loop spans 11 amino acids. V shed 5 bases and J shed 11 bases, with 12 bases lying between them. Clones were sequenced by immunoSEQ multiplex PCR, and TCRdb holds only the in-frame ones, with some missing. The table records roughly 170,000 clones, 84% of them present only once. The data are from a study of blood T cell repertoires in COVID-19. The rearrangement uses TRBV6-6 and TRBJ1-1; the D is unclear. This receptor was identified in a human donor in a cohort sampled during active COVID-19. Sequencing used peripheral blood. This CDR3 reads CASSPSVGAFF. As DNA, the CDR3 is TGTGCCAGCAGTCCGTCCGTGGGCGCTTTCTTT.